These 9 T cell receptor beta chains share one sample of origin, sequenced in a study of T cell changes during pregnancy in multiple sclerosis. TCRdb keeps only in-frame clones here, not all; method: immunoSEQ multiplex PCR. The sample contains approximately 82,000 clones, over 80% of which appear only once. Sequenced here: CD4+ T cells from peripheral blood mononuclear cells, sampled in the second trimester of pregnancy. The receptors shown here come from a female donor with multiple sclerosis, enrolled in a pregnancy study.

The chain has TRBV11-3 and TRBJ1-1; 7 nucleotides agree with TRBD1. The CDR3 length is 14 residues. Germline loops: CDR1 SGHNT, CDR2 YENEEA. V lost 6 bases, J lost 3 bases, and 7 bases stayed unmatched. CDR3 protein: CASRDRAGDTEAFF. The CDR3 nucleotides read TGTGCCAGCAGAGACAGGGCGGGTGACACTGAAGCTTTCTTT.

This clone was seen only once. This chain uses TRBV5-1 with TRBJ2-7; 9 bases are shared with TRBD2. The germline CDR1 and CDR2 sequences are SGHRS and YFSETQ. The CDR3 length is 15 residues. V was clipped by 0 bases and J by 2 bases; unmatched bases: 3. In DNA, the CDR3 is TGCGCCAGCAGCTTGGCCGGGACTAGCCCCTACGAGCAGTACTTC. This encodes CASSLAGTSPYEQYF.

This clone came up once. The chain carries TRBV7-8 and TRBJ1-5; D is unclear. Per germline, CDR1 SGHVS and CDR2 FQNEAQ. V was trimmed by 0 bases and J by 4 bases, leaving 13 bases between them. This CDR3 comprises 16 residues. Here the CDR3 reads CASSLADWQANQPQHF. The CDR3 DNA sequence: TGTGCCAGCAGCTTAGCGGACTGGCAGGCTAATCAGCCCCAGCATTTT.

This clone has just one count. V is TRBV5-1 and J is TRBJ1-1, with 9 bases identical to TRBD1. The V and J ends lost 2 bases and 4 bases, in that order; junction bases with no gene match: 3. The CDR3 length is 14 residues. Germline V gene data show CDR1 as SGHRS and CDR2 as YFSETQ. CDR3 loop: CASSLLQGATEAFF. The CDR3 DNA is TGCGCCAGCAGCTTATTACAGGGGGCCACTGAAGCTTTCTTT.

The V gene is TRBV5-4, the J gene TRBJ2-1, with 15 bases matching TRBD2. V shed 4 bases, J shed 5 bases, and the junction held 10 bases outside the gene matches. Per germline, CDR1 SGHNT and CDR2 YYREEE (reference sequence). The CDR3 runs to 18 residues. CDR3: CASSDRTSGGGPHNEQFF. The DNA of the CDR3 is TGTGCCAGCAGCGACAGGACTAGCGGGGGGGGCCCCCACAATGAGCAGTTCTTC.

The chain carries TRBV5-1 and TRBJ2-1, with 9 bases matching TRBD2. CDR3 length: 15 amino acids. Germline V gene lookup returns CDR1 SGHRS and CDR2 YFSETQ. V dropped 4 bases and J dropped 4; count of bases not matched to a gene: 6. CDR3 bases: TGCGCCAGCAGCCTAGGGACTAGCCGGTACAATGAGCAGTTCTTC. Amino acid sequence: CASSLGTSRYNEQFF.

The chain's CDR3 is CASSLGSSIDEQFF. The CDR3 DNA follows: TGCGCCAGCAGCTTGGGTTCTAGCATCGATGAGCAGTTCTTC. The genes are TRBV5-1 and TRBJ2-1; D is perhaps TRBD2 (5 bases). V shed 0 bases and J shed 8 bases, with 12 bases lying between them. CDR1 and CDR2 from the germline V gene are SGHRS and YFSETQ. The CDR3 is 14 residues long.

This chain connects TRBV6-1 to TRBJ2-2, with a possible D match to TRBD2 (5 bases). V was shortened by 5 bases and J by 4 bases, with 14 bases between the two germline ends. This CDR3 is built from 15 residues. CDR1 and CDR2 (germline): MNHNS, SASEGT. The CDR3 reads CASSPRAPGTGELFF. In nucleotides, the CDR3 is TGTGCCAGCAGTCCGCGGGCCCCGGGCACCGGGGAGCTGTTTTTT.

The chain uses TRBV9 and TRBJ2-3, with 8 bases matching TRBD1. From germline, CDR1 is SGDLS and CDR2 YYNGEE. The CDR3 runs 15 residues. V dropped 4 bases and J dropped 3; count of bases not matched to a gene: 7. The CDR3 sequence is CASSRGQGATDTQYF. The CDR3 DNA follows: TGTGCCAGCAGCCGAGGACAGGGTGCGACAGATACGCAGTATTTT.